This T cell receptor (beta chain) was identified during a study of T-cell memory formation after mild COVID-19. Via MiXCR, TCRdb re-called the 5' RACE reads, giving one row per CDR3 protein. This sample has over 120,000 distinct CDR3 sequences, with 19% found just once. Only a few counts were recorded for this clonotype. What it recognizes is unknown. Germline CDR1 is MGHRA and CDR2 is YSYEKL. This CDR3 has 17 residues. V was trimmed by 4 bases and J by 2 bases, leaving 19 bases between them. Whole-study results and caveats: Pre-infection memory carried some responding clones, suggesting that cross-reactive memory joined. Specificity for SARS-CoV-2 was not confirmed among the second-wave clones peaking on day 37. Clones which contracted sat mainly in CM and EM if CD4+, and in EMRA if CD8+.

The TCR originated in an adult woman who had mild COVID-19 (a few samples of this study predate the infection). Cell type and time point are not known. V is TRBV4-1 and J is TRBJ2-3; D gene unclear. Sequences were obtained from PBMCs or a T cell subset sorted from them (not recorded which). Written as DNA, the CDR3 is TGCGCCAGCAGCCGAAGCTTAGATGACTTGCCCACAGATACGCAGTATTTT. Translation gives CASSRSLDDLPTDTQYF.